Listed here is a single T cell receptor beta chain. This record belongs to a study of OX40 agonist ivuxolimab in advanced cancers. Study-wide background: Ivuxolimab was administered intravenously to patients at 0.01 to 10 mg/kg every 2 weeks. The study enrolled dose-escalation patients with hepatocellular carcinoma, melanoma, renal cell or head and neck cancer. Participants averaged roughly 60 years of age (range roughly 20 to 90) and were around 80% male. The eligibility criteria allowed prior anti-PD-1, anti-PD-L1 or anti-CTLA-4 therapy, and around 38% had some.

Here immunoSEQ multiplex PCR was the method, and the copy in TCRdb shows in-frame clones only, minus some. The sample shows approximately 77,000 clones, roughly 92% of them seen only once. The receptor comes from an adult with an advanced solid tumor such as melanoma, head and neck, liver or kidney cancer. This specimen consisted of CD4+ or CD8+ T cells sorted from blood, obtained in a trial of the OX40 agonist ivuxolimab.

CDR3 sequence: CASRHSTSGKDTQYF. CDR3 in DNA: TGTGCCAGCAGACATTCGACTAGCGGGAAAGATACGCAGTATTTT. The gene calls are TRBV28 and TRBJ2-3; 11 positions match TRBD2. The CDR3 has 15 amino acids. J lost 5 bases, V lost 6 bases, and 7 bases had no gene match. Germline CDR1 is MDHEN and CDR2 is SYDVKM.